This TCR beta chain was sequenced during a study of cytomegalovirus exposure and HLA in healthy donors listed by TCRdb under 2017. Some background on the complete study: A later analysis indicated that the 130 or so validation repertoires were generated on the platform also employed for the 720 or so repertoires of the first cohort. Besides the first cohort of around 670 subjects, a separate validation cohort made up of roughly 130 different subjects was used. High-throughput TCR immunosequencing, statistical association of individual TCRs with disease status, and machine learning were combined to predict cytomegalovirus infection status. The study aimed to test whether signatures of past pathogen exposure could be identified by cataloging public T cell receptors.

The method behind the library was the immunoSEQ multiplex PCR assay. As for the original processing: To diagnose cytomegalovirus status from the catalog of TCR beta chain sequences, a statistical classification framework was built. TCRdb retrieved this table from immuneACCESS and kept in-frame rearrangements only. Not all clones are present; in checked studies, unresolved V genes account for under half, and no reason is known for the remainder. The V and J calls and clone size come from that table; D and trimming were worked out from the DNA. The sample has fewer than 120,000 clones on record, 70% to 90% of them singletons. Jointly, the top ten make up more than 1.4% of the sample. A remark on this clone: Its specific antigen is unknown. Per-base qualities were not stored, and no clone one base away is much larger.

The donors belonged to the validation cohort of roughly 120 subjects, which was separate from the approximately 660-subject first cohort. At the junction V is shortened by 2 bases and J by 4 bases, with 15 bases in between. The CDR3 runs 15 amino acids, cysteine and phenylalanine included. The CDR3 DNA has 45 bases and is translated from base 1. The germline V gene encodes CDR1 SGHRS and CDR2 YFSETQ. General study outcomes and caveats: In the study, about 150 TCR beta chains were listed as associated with cytomegalovirus. A later analysis found that TCRs clustered in the first cohort also tended to co-occur in the 120 or so validation repertoires, with more than 90% of cluster scores above 0. The authors suggested that the approach could potentially be extended to other disease states and immunological phenotypes. Across donors, most TCR sequences were observed very rarely, whereas some public TCRs were present in many individuals. Cytomegalovirus status was reported to be diagnosed by the classifier with high specificity and sensitivity in both the original and validation cohorts. A later analysis had no HLA typing for the validation cohort, so co-occurrence there was scored across all 120 or so repertoires. A few of the identified cytomegalovirus-associated TCR beta chains were confirmed in vitro to be specific for cytomegalovirus antigens.

This receptor was identified in a woman in her 30s in good health and CMV-seropositive. The chain was built from TRBV5-1 and TRBJ2-5; possibly the D gene is TRBD1, per 6 matching bases. Sequenced sample: PBMCs. The CDR3 region: CASSFGRGFGETQYF. The sequenced DNA is TGCGCCAGCAGCTTCGGCAGGGGATTTGGAGAGACCCAGTACTTC.